The TCR beta chain under discussion was sequenced for a study of cytomegalovirus exposure and HLA in healthy donors. Study at large: HLA-typed donors contributed 80 million or so unique TCRs, which were held in an early data release.

PCR primers comprised 60 Vbeta and 13 Jbeta primers. Profiled with immunoSEQ multiplex PCR; TCRdb holds only in-frame clones, not every one. The table includes over 150,000 clones, 77% detected once. The germline V gene has CDR1 SGDLS and CDR2 YYNGEE. With 4 bases clipped from V and 0 bases from J, the junction kept 4 bases outside the gene matches. The CDR3 has 16 amino acids. This clonotype was obtained from a woman between 55 and 75 years old in good health and CMV-seropositive. V usage is TRBV9 and J usage is TRBJ2-4, with 10 bases fitting TRBD1. Source material: PBMCs. CDR3 amino acids: CASSLGQGLAKNIQYF. The CDR3 region has the DNA TGTGCCAGCAGCTTGGGACAGGGGCTAGCCAAAAACATTCAGTACTTC. Full variable domain (remainder filled in from reference TRBV9 and TRBJ2-4): DSGVTQTPKHLITATGQRVTLRCSPRSGDLSVYWYQQSLDQGLQFLIQYYNGEERAKGNILERFSAQQFPDLHSELNLSSLELGDSALYFCASSLGQGLAKNIQYFGAGTRLSVL.